Listed here is a single T cell receptor (beta chain). The antigen remains unidentified. The data derive from a study of CD8+ T cells in alopecia areata. Study-level information: A regimen of oral tofacitinib, 5 to 10 mg twice daily, was given to treated patients. Findings and caveats of the study: Clonality in lesional scalp, especially alopecia totalis/universalis, exceeded that of normal scalp. Compared with mice, patients displayed less clear TCR sharing, possibly for HLA-related reasons.

Trimming stripped 2 bases from V and 6 bases from J, with 10 bases between. Germline CDR1 SNHLY, CDR2 FYNNEI. CDR3 size: 13 residues. The authors extracted RNA and reverse transcribed it into cDNA as the sequencing template. Data came from immunoSEQ multiplex PCR; TCRdb stores just in-frame clones and leaves some out. The data contain roughly 180,000 clones, more than 60% of them singletons. It was from alopecia areata patients that lesional scalp punch biopsies and peripheral blood were collected. This TCR was recovered from a human donor with alopecia areata. Here the sequenced sample was CD4+ T cells sorted from blood, taken at week 0. This sequence joins TRBV2 and TRBJ1-1; D is uncertain. This CDR3 is CASSETGLSEAFF. For the CDR3, the DNA is TGTGCCAGCAGTGAAACTGGACTGTCTGAAGCTTTCTTT.